This T cell receptor (beta chain) was obtained from a study of blood T cell repertoires in COVID-19. The repertoire was sequenced with immunoSEQ multiplex PCR; TCRdb's copy has only in-frame clones and lacks some. The table has about 210,000 clones, more than 75% seen once; the top ten hold 7.2%. Residents of about two dozen US areas, aged roughly 18 to 89 years, made up the participants. J lost 5 bases, V lost 1 base, and 5 bases had no gene match. This CDR3 spans 17 amino acids. From germline, CDR1 is SGHTA and CDR2 FQGNSA. The V call is TRBV7-2, the J call TRBJ2-2, with 12 bases matching TRBD2. Material for sequencing was PBMCs or T cells enriched from blood (not recorded which). The clonotype was recovered from a man in his thirties or forties in a cohort exposed to, infected with or recovered from COVID-19 (not recorded which). CDR3: CASSLVKTSGSTGELFF. In DNA form, the CDR3 reads TGTGCCAGCAGCTTAGTCAAGACTAGCGGGAGTACCGGGGAGCTGTTTTTT.